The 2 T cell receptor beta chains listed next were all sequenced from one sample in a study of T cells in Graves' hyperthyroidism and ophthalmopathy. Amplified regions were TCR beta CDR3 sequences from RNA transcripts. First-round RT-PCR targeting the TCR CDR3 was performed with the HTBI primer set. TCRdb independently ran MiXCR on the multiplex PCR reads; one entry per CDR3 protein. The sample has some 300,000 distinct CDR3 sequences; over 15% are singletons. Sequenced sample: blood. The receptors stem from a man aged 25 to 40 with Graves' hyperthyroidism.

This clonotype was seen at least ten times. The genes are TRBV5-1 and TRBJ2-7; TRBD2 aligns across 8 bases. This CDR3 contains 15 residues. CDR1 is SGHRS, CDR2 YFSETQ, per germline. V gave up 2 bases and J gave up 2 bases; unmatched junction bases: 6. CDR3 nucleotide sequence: TGCGCCAGCAGCTTCCGGCGGGAGGCCACCTACGAGCAGTACTTC. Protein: CASSFRREATYEQYF.

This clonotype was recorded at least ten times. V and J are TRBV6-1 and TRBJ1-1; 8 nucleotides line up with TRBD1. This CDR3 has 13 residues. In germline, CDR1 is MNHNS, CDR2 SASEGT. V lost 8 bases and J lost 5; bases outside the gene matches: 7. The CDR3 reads CASGDRGITEAFF. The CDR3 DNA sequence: TGTGCCAGCGGCGACAGGGGTATAACTGAAGCTTTCTTT.